This entry describes one TCR beta chain. Profiling relied on immunoSEQ multiplex PCR, and the TCRdb table lists in-frame clones only, not all of them. The sample carries about 48,000 clones, roughly 80% recorded once. These data belong to a study of PD-L1 blockade in urothelial cancer. Background on the study: Most patients, about 85% of the roughly 29, were males with bladder-origin cancer.

Regarding time point: peripheral blood 6 weeks after treatment start. Germline values: CDR1 MNHEY, CDR2 SVGAGI. The CDR3 runs to 14 residues. With 8 bases removed from V and 2 bases from J, the gap between germline ends came to 16 bases. This TCR derives from a man aged 65-85 years with urothelial cancer. The V call is TRBV6-5, the J call TRBJ2-7; the D is unclear. The material sequenced was PBMCs, taken around atezolizumab (anti-PD-L1) treatment. The CDR3 sequence is CASRLTRLAYEQYF. The CDR3 nucleotides are TGTGCCAGCCGTTTAACTCGGCTAGCCTACGAGCAGTACTTC.